The next 21 T cell receptor beta chains were all read from a single sample in a study of PD-L1 blockade in urothelial cancer. Time point described: pretreatment peripheral blood. The protocol was immunoSEQ multiplex PCR, while the TCRdb copy is restricted to in-frame clones and leaves out a portion. In the table there are roughly 100,000 clones, around 90% of which are singletons. This specimen consisted of PBMCs, obtained around atezolizumab (anti-PD-L1) treatment. The source is a woman older than 75 with urothelial cancer.

The J gene is TRBJ2-7, the V gene TRBV28; 12 nucleotides line up with TRBD2. The CDR3 runs 16 residues. CDR1 MDHEN and CDR2 SYDVKM come from the germline V gene. V dropped 5 bases and J dropped 1; count of bases not matched to a gene: 6. In DNA, the CDR3 is TGTGCCAGCAGTCCCCTGGGACTAGCGGGTTCCTACGAGCAGTACTTC. This codes for CASSPLGLAGSYEQYF. Using reference TRBV28 and TRBJ2-7 for the parts outside the CDR3, the full variable domain is DVKVTQSSRYLVKRTGEKVFLECVQDMDHENMFWYRQDPGLGLRLIYFSYDVKMKEKGDIPEGYSVSREKKERFSLILESASTNQTSMYLCASSPLGLAGSYEQYFGPGTRLTVT.

This clone was counted once. V gene TRBV4-2 combines with J gene TRBJ2-1, with a possible D match to TRBD1 (5 bases). CDR3 length: 15 residues. Per the germline V gene, CDR1 is LGHNA and CDR2 is YNFKEQ. Trimming pared 4 bases from V and 9 bases from J, leaving 19 bases between. This CDR3 reads CASSPGSGNIREQFF. The CDR3 nucleotides are TGTGCCAGCAGCCCTGGGTCAGGGAACATACGTGAGCAGTTCTTC.

The CDR3 DNA is TGTGCCAGCAGTTTAAGTACGGGAGGGAGGTTCTTC. Its protein product is CASSLSTGGRFF. The chain carries TRBV27 and TRBJ2-1, with 8 bases aligning to TRBD2. J lost 15 bases, V lost 2 bases, and 6 bases had no gene match. The CDR3 loop spans 12 amino acids. Germline V gene data show CDR1 as MNHEY and CDR2 as SMNVEV (reference sequence).

The V and J genes are TRBV19 and TRBJ2-5, with 8 bases identical to TRBD1. The CDR3 sequence is 14 residues long. The germline V gene has CDR1 LNHDA and CDR2 SQIVND (reference sequence). Trimming took 4 bases from V and 1 from J; bases not matched to a gene: 2. The CDR3 loop reads CASSTTGAQETQYF. In nucleotides, the CDR3 is TGTGCCAGTAGTACGACAGGGGCCCAAGAGACCCAGTACTTC. The whole variable domain, filled in from reference TRBV19 and TRBJ2-5, reads DGGITQSPKYLFRKEGQNVTLSCEQNLNHDAMYWYRQDPGQGLRLIYYSQIVNDFQKGDIAEGYSVSREKKESFPLTVTSAQKNPTAFYLCASSTTGAQETQYFGPGTRLLVL.

The chain combines TRBV29-1 with TRBJ2-7; 8 bases align to TRBD1. The V gene end was trimmed by 7 bases and the J gene end by 3 bases; junction bases not matched to a gene: 5. Germline V gene sequence: CDR1 SQVTM, CDR2 ANQGSEA. CDR3 length: 12 amino acids. The CDR3 sequence is CSAGTGDYEQYF. The DNA for the CDR3 is TGCAGCGCCGGGACAGGCGACTACGAGCAGTACTTC.

The chain recombines TRBV5-8 with TRBJ2-3; TRBD1 aligns across 8 bases. The CDR3 runs 16 residues. Germline-derived CDR1 and CDR2 are SGHTS and YDEGEE. The ends lost 0 bases at V and 4 bases at J; junction bases unmatched: 7. DNA for the CDR3: TGTGCCAGCAGCTTGGGGAGACAGGGGAAGGCAGATACGCAGTATTTT. Translated, it gives CASSLGRQGKADTQYF.

This clone is a singleton in its sample. The chain uses TRBV2 and TRBJ2-6, with TRBD1 matching 7 bases. After removal of 2 bases from V and 4 bases from J, the junction contained 5 bases not matched to a gene. The CDR3 extends over 16 amino acids. CDR1 and CDR2 (germline): SNHLY, FYNNEI. CDR3 coding DNA: TGTGCCAGCAGTGAACTAGGGGGCGCCGGGGCCAACGTCCTGACTTTC. Amino acids: CASSELGGAGANVLTF.

The chain employs TRBV4-1 and TRBJ1-1; D is possibly TRBD1 (6 bases). CDR1 and CDR2 from the germline V gene are MGHRA and YSYEKL. V lost 6 bases to trimming and J lost 0 bases, with 11 bases between them. CDR3 size: 14 residues. The CDR3 nucleotides read TGCGCCAGCAGTTTCAGGGGAATGAACACTGAAGCTTTCTTT. Its translation: CASSFRGMNTEAFF.

V and J are TRBV6-5 and TRBJ2-7; 10 bases map to TRBD2. J gave up 2 bases and V 2 bases, and 6 bases lay outside the gene matches. Germline V gives CDR1 MNHEY, CDR2 SVGAGI. The CDR3 runs to 16 residues. The CDR3 reads CASSYLTSGAPYEQYF. CDR3 DNA sequence: TGTGCCAGCAGTTACCTCACTAGCGGGGCCCCCTACGAGCAGTACTTC.

The CDR3 sequence: CASSINNDRFKPQHF. Here the CDR3 DNA reads TGTGCCAGCAGTATAAATAACGACAGGTTTAAGCCCCAGCATTTT. V is TRBV28 and J is TRBJ1-5, with D perhaps TRBD1 (6 bases). The CDR3 covers 15 residues. Germline CDR1 MDHEN, CDR2 SYDVKM. The V gene lost 5 bases and the J gene lost 8 bases, with 19 bases spanning the gap. Filled out from reference TRBV28 and TRBJ1-5, the complete variable domain reads DVKVTQSSRYLVKRTGEKVFLECVQDMDHENMFWYRQDPGLGLRLIYFSYDVKMKEKGDIPEGYSVSREKKERFSLILESASTNQTSMYLCASSINNDRFKPQHFGDGTRLSIL.

V and J are TRBV7-9 and TRBJ2-2; a possible D gene is TRBD1 (6 bases). V shed 5 bases and J shed 0 bases, with 13 bases lying between them. Germline V CDR1 and CDR2: SEHNR, FQNEAQ (reference sequence). The CDR3 runs to 16 residues. The CDR3 here is CASSRSQGTNTGELFF. CDR3 nucleotide sequence: TGTGCCAGCAGCCGAAGTCAGGGGACGAACACCGGGGAGCTGTTTTTT.

This sequence joins TRBV2 and TRBJ2-1; 8 nucleotides match TRBD1. Germline CDR1 is SNHLY and CDR2 is FYNNEI. V lost 8 bases and J lost 1; bases outside the gene matches: 7. The CDR3 runs 15 residues. The DNA for the CDR3 is TGTGCCAGCCCAGGGGGCGTTGAATCCTACAATGAGCAGTTCTTC. Amino acids: CASPGGVESYNEQFF.

CDR3 sequence (DNA): TGTGCCAGCAGCTCCGGACTTCCTGGGGAGACCCAGTACTTC. Its protein is CASSSGLPGETQYF. J is TRBJ2-5 and V is TRBV7-2, with D possibly being TRBD2 (5 bases). This CDR3 contains 14 residues. Trimming shortened V by 4 bases and J by 5 bases, and 14 bases separated the two germline ends. Germline V gene sequence: CDR1 SGHTA, CDR2 FQGNSA.

The chain uses TRBV2 and TRBJ2-5; D possibly corresponds to TRBD2 (6 bases). The CDR3 has 14 amino acids. Trimming stripped 0 bases from V and 4 bases from J, with 9 bases between. Per the germline V gene, CDR1 is SNHLY and CDR2 is FYNNEI. For the CDR3, the DNA is TGTGCCAGCAGTGAAGCGCGGGGTACAGAGACCCAGTACTTC. This gives the protein CASSEARGTETQYF.

The rearrangement uses TRBV5-1 and TRBJ2-2; 7 nucleotides match TRBD2. The ends lost 5 bases at V and 2 bases at J; junction bases unmatched: 3. CDR1 and CDR2 from the germline V gene are SGHRS and YFSETQ. The CDR3 spans 14 residues. For the CDR3, the DNA is TGCGCCAGCAGACCAGCGGGAAACACCGGGGAGCTGTTTTTT. Encoded protein: CASRPAGNTGELFF.

The gene calls are TRBV30 and TRBJ1-2; possible D gene TRBD1, 5 bases. V lost 3 bases, J lost 2 bases, and 13 bases lay in between. The germline gives CDR1 GTSNPN, CDR2 SVGIG (reference sequence). This CDR3 is built from 14 residues. This chain's CDR3 is CAWSSGRENYGYTF. CDR3 nucleotides: TGTGCCTGGAGCTCGGGACGGGAGAACTATGGCTACACCTTC.

This chain links TRBV7-9 with TRBJ2-1; 7 bases fit TRBD2. In germline, CDR1 is SEHNR, CDR2 FQNEAQ (reference sequence). J lost 0 bases, V lost 7 bases, and 15 bases had no gene match. CDR3 length equals 18 residues. In DNA form, the CDR3 reads TGTGCCAGCACCCCCGGAGGGAGGGCCTCGAGCTCCTACAATGAGCAGTTCTTC. Amino acid sequence: CASTPGGRASSSYNEQFF.

The J gene is TRBJ2-5, the V gene TRBV7-3; D is ambiguous. V was clipped by 1 base and J by 2 bases, with 8 bases between them. CDR3 length: 14 residues. The germline CDR1 and CDR2 sequences are SGHTA and FQGTGA. CDR3 in DNA: TGTGCCAGCAGCTTAAATGTCTTACAAGAGACCCAGTACTTC. Encoded protein: CASSLNVLQETQYF.

There are a few counts of this clone. This chain connects TRBV6-1 to TRBJ1-5, with a possible D match to TRBD1 (6 bases). Trimming shortened V by 6 bases and J by 7 bases, and 13 bases separated the two germline ends. Germline values: CDR1 MNHNS, CDR2 SASEGT. This CDR3 spans 13 amino acids. The CDR3 DNA reads as TGTGCCAGCAGGTCTCTCCAGGGGCAGCCCCAGCATTTT. The encoded protein is CASRSLQGQPQHF.

The rearrangement joins TRBV5-1 to TRBJ2-3, with a weak D call TRBD1 (5 bases). The V gene's germline CDR1 is SGHRS and CDR2 YFSETQ. The V and J ends lost 0 bases and 10 bases respectively, with 12 bases between them. The CDR3 contains 13 residues. CDR3 sequence: CASSLAQGQAQYF. CDR3 nucleotides: TGCGCCAGCAGCTTGGCTCAGGGCCAGGCGCAGTATTTT.

This chain uses TRBV6-5 with TRBJ2-7; TRBD2 agrees at 10 bases. The germline gives CDR1 MNHEY, CDR2 SVGAGI. Germline trimming cut 5 bases from V and 2 bases from J; bases unmatched to any gene: 3. This CDR3 comprises 14 residues. The DNA of the CDR3 is TGTGCCAGCAGTCCTAGCGGGGGACCCTACGAGCAGTACTTC. Translation: CASSPSGGPYEQYF.